Following are 27 T cell receptor beta chains from one sample sequenced in a study. Each CDR3 protein is one row after TCRdb ran MiXCR on the 5' RACE reads. The table has 45,000 to 55,000 distinct CDR3 sequences, around 25% seen once; the top ten hold 2.5% to 4%. The sequencing sample was made of tumor-infiltrating naive CD4+ T cells sorted from the breast tumor. The sample's subset: naive CD4+ T cells, CD4+CD45RA+CD25-. The receptor set was obtained from a female donor with breast cancer.

This chain connects TRBV20-1 to TRBJ1-5; no clear D. Trimming took 4 bases from V and 5 from J, leaving 15 bases between them. The germline V gene encodes CDR1 DFQATT and CDR2 SNEGSKA (reference sequence). The CDR3 covers 14 residues. The CDR3 coding sequence is TGCAGTGCTACCTCCGGACGGATCTATCAGCCCCAGCATTTT. Encoded protein: CSATSGRIYQPQHF.

The rearrangement links TRBV5-8 to TRBJ1-6; D call uncertain. CDR3 length: 13 amino acids. V shed 1 base and J shed 8 bases, with 7 bases lying between them. Germline CDR1 reads SGHTS; CDR2 reads YDEGEE. The CDR3 DNA reads as TGTGCCAGCAGCTTGCCACCAGATTCACCCCTCCACTTT. This gives the protein CASSLPPDSPLHF. The variable domain in full, completed from reference TRBV5-8 and TRBJ1-6, reads EAGVTQSPTHLIKTRGQQATLRCSPISGHTSVYWYQQALGLGLQFLLWYDEGEERNRGNFPPRFSGRQFPNYSSELNVNALELEDSALYLCASSLPPDSPLHFGNGTRLTVT.

This chain links TRBV5-1 with TRBJ2-2; D remains ambiguous. Germline CDR1 reads SGHRS; CDR2 reads YFSETQ. This CDR3 comprises 15 residues. V lost 0 bases to trimming and J lost 0 bases, with 6 bases between them. The CDR3 reads CASSLGRTNTGELFF. The CDR3 bases are TGCGCCAGCAGCTTGGGACGGACGAACACCGGGGAGCTGTTTTTT. Full variable domain (remainder filled in from reference TRBV5-1 and TRBJ2-2): KAGVTQTPRYLIKTRGQQVTLSCSPISGHRSVSWYQQTPGQGLQFLFEYFSETQRNKGNFPGRFSGRQFSNSRSEMNVSTLELGDSALYLCASSLGRTNTGELFFGEGSRLTVL.

The rearrangement uses TRBV28 and TRBJ2-7; D is uncertain. Trimming shortened V by 3 bases and J by 0 bases, and 9 bases separated the two germline ends. Germline values: CDR1 MDHEN, CDR2 SYDVKM. This CDR3 has 14 amino acids. CDR3 sequence (DNA): TGTGCCAGCAGTTTCGAGAGAGGCTCCTACGAGCAGTACTTC. This codes for CASSFERGSYEQYF.

On this clonotype itself: One junction end does not reproduce the germline sequence, and a read error may be involved. The J gene is TRBJ1-4, the V gene TRBV6-1, with D maybe TRBD1 (6 bases). The CDR3 sequence is 13 residues long. CDR1 is MNHNS, CDR2 SASEGT, per germline. The CDR3 spells CASSPQGAKKLFF. In DNA form, the CDR3 reads TGTGCTAGCAGTCCACAGGGTGCAAAAAAACTGTTTTTT.

The chain couples TRBV20-1 to TRBJ2-1; 13 bases fit TRBD2. The CDR3 is made up of 19 amino acids. The ends lost 5 bases at V and 4 bases at J; junction bases unmatched: 17. Germline-derived CDR1 and CDR2 are DFQATT and SNEGSKA (reference sequence). CDR3 protein: CSALGDRFLLAGGYNEQFF. The CDR3 coding sequence is TGCAGTGCTCTCGGGGACAGATTCCTACTAGCGGGAGGGTACAATGAGCAGTTCTTC.

A note on this clonotype: Since a much larger clone is just one base distant, this may be a read error. J is TRBJ2-7 and V is TRBV6-1, with D unresolved. V was pared by 4 bases and J by 2 bases, with 15 bases between. CDR1 and CDR2 from the germline V gene are MNHNS and SASEGT. This CDR3 spans 15 amino acids. In DNA, the CDR3 is TGTGCCAGCAGTGCGGCTATCCTCCGTCCCTACGAGCAGTACTTC. Protein: CASSAAILRPYEQYF.

There are a few counts of this clonotype. CDR3 bases: TGTGCCAGCAGCCTCGTGACTAGCGGGAGGACCTCCTCCTACGAGCAGTACTTC. Translation gives CASSLVTSGRTSSYEQYF. This rearrangement joins TRBV4-2 to TRBJ2-7; 13 nucleotides align to TRBD2. Looked up from germline, CDR1 is LGHNA and CDR2 is YNFKEQ. The length of the CDR3 is 18 residues. J was trimmed by 0 bases and V by 4 bases; bases with no gene match: 9.

This clonotype was picked up a small number of times. This sequence joins TRBV7-2 and TRBJ1-2, with D tentatively TRBD1 (5 bases). The CDR3 is 15 amino acids. Germline V gene data show CDR1 as SGHTA and CDR2 as FQGNSA. Deletions cut 5 bases from V and 4 bases from J, with 17 bases between. The CDR3 DNA reads as TGTGCCAGCAGCCCAAACTGGGGGTCCCTCTATGGCTACACCTTC. Its translation is CASSPNWGSLYGYTF.

This clonotype was counted only a few times. The gene calls are TRBV12-3 or TRBV12-4 and TRBJ2-7; D could derive from TRBD1 or TRBD2 (5 bases each). The CDR3 loop spans 12 amino acids. Trimming removed 3 bases at V and 6 bases at J, with 9 bases between. This chain's CDR3 is CASSLRGGEQYF. DNA for the CDR3: TGTGCCAGCAGTTTGAGGGGTGGCGAGCAGTACTTC.

This chain links TRBV30 with TRBJ2-7; 9 bases agree with TRBD1. The CDR3 extends over 13 amino acids. The germline CDR1 and CDR2 sequences are GTSNPN and SVGIG (reference sequence). V gave up 3 bases and J gave up 4 bases; unmatched junction bases: 4. CDR3 sequence (DNA): TGTGCCTGGAGGGACAGGGGAACGTACGAGCAGTACTTC. Its protein is CAWRDRGTYEQYF. The full variable domain, its missing parts supplied by reference TRBV30 and TRBJ2-7, is SQTIHQWPATLVQPVGSPLSLECTVEGTSNPNLYWYRQAAGRGLQLLFYSVGIGQISSEVPQNLSASRPQDRQFILSSKKLLLSDSGFYLCAWRDRGTYEQYFGPGTRLTVT.

V is TRBV28 and J is TRBJ2-5; 7 bases are a match to TRBD1. The CDR3 covers 13 residues. The V gene end was trimmed by 7 bases and the J gene end by 0 bases; junction bases not matched to a gene: 2. Germline CDR1 MDHEN, CDR2 SYDVKM. Here the CDR3 reads CASNRGNQETQYF. CDR3 coding DNA: TGTGCCAGCAACAGGGGAAACCAAGAGACCCAGTACTTC.

This clonotype appeared a single time. The chain recombines TRBV12-3 or TRBV12-4 with TRBJ2-3; weak D call: TRBD1 (5 bases). The V end was cut by 8 bases, the J end by 1 base, with 16 bases between. CDR3 length: 15 residues. This CDR3 reads CASSQGVLRTDTQYF. The CDR3 DNA follows: TGTGCCAGCTCCCAAGGGGTCCTGCGCACAGATACGCAGTATTTT.

This clonotype appeared a few times. The CDR3 nucleotides read TGTGCCAGCAGCTTAGTAAGTCAGGACTACGAGCAGTACTTC. Residues: CASSLVSQDYEQYF. This chain uses TRBV7-2 with TRBJ2-7; D gene uncertain. CDR3 length: 14 amino acids. Trimming removed 1 base from V and 3 bases from J, with 10 bases in between. The germline V gene has CDR1 SGHTA and CDR2 FQGNSA.

The chain is built from TRBV18 and TRBJ1-4; a weak D match, TRBD1 (6 bases). Germline loops: CDR1 KGHSH, CDR2 LQKENI. The CDR3 has 17 residues. V lost 3 bases and J lost 0, with 14 bases in between. CDR3 coding DNA: TGTGCCAGCTCACCGAATCCCCCAGGGGCAACTAATGAAAAACTGTTTTTT. The encoded protein is CASSPNPPGATNEKLFF.

The CDR3 here is CASSPESTSHEQFF. The CDR3, as DNA: TGTGCCAGCTCACCCGAGTCTACTAGCCATGAGCAGTTCTTC. This chain connects TRBV18 to TRBJ2-1; possibly TRBD2 for D (6 bases). Germline V gene sequence: CDR1 KGHSH, CDR2 LQKENI. V dropped 3 bases and J dropped 8 bases, with 14 bases sitting between them. CDR3 length: 14 residues.

This clonotype occurred a few times. V gene TRBV27 combines with J gene TRBJ2-3; perhaps TRBD1 as D (6 bases). Germline lookup yields CDR1 MNHEY and CDR2 SMNVEV (reference sequence). This CDR3 is 16 amino acids long. Trimming removed 5 bases from V and 2 bases from J, with 17 bases in between. The CDR3 loop reads CASSTQGIDSTDTQYF. The CDR3 nucleotides are TGTGCCAGCAGTACCCAGGGGATAGACTCCACAGATACGCAGTATTTT.

This sequence joins TRBV9 and TRBJ1-1, with a weak D call TRBD1 (6 bases). The germline gives CDR1 SGDLS, CDR2 YYNGEE. The CDR3 covers 15 residues. With 0 bases removed from V and 4 bases from J, the gap between germline ends came to 13 bases. CDR3 sequence (DNA): TGTGCCAGCAGCGTAGGGGGGGCGCGGGGCACTGAAGCTTTCTTT. Its translation: CASSVGGARGTEAFF.

A few counts support this clonotype. The J gene is TRBJ2-1, the V gene TRBV12-3 or TRBV12-4; 9 bases fit TRBD2. The CDR3 loop spans 15 amino acids. With 3 bases clipped from V and 9 bases from J, the junction kept 9 bases outside the gene matches. The CDR3 sequence is CASSFISGRPTEQFF. DNA of the CDR3: TGTGCCAGCAGTTTCATAAGCGGGAGGCCCACTGAGCAGTTCTTC.

This clonotype has more than one count but fewer than ten. The chain employs TRBV5-1 and TRBJ2-2; the D is unclear. Germline loops: CDR1 SGHRS, CDR2 YFSETQ. The length of the CDR3 is 12 residues. V was clipped by 5 bases and J by 6 bases, with 8 bases between them. The DNA for the CDR3 is TGCGCCAGCAGTCTTGGCGCCGGGGAGCTGTTTTTT. Its translation is CASSLGAGELFF.

Only a few counts were recorded for this clonotype. The DNA of the CDR3 is TGCAGTGCTAGAGACAACACAGATACGCAGTATTTT. This codes for CSARDNTDTQYF. The rearrangement links TRBV20-1 to TRBJ2-3; D is uncertain. The length of the CDR3 is 12 residues. Germline CDR1 and CDR2: DFQATT and SNEGSKA (reference sequence). The V gene lost 0 bases and the J gene lost 2 bases, with 3 bases spanning the gap.

V gene TRBV7-9 combines with J gene TRBJ2-7, with 7 bases aligning to TRBD2. V gave up 1 base and J gave up 3 bases; unmatched junction bases: 3. This CDR3 is built from 14 residues. The germline gives CDR1 SEHNR, CDR2 FQNEAQ (reference sequence). The CDR3 DNA is TGTGCCAGCAGCTTAGAAGCGGGGTTCTACGAGCAGTACTTC. Protein sequence: CASSLEAGFYEQYF.

This clonotype was counted ten times or more. The chain uses TRBV29-1 and TRBJ1-2; TRBD1 might be the D (5 bases). V was shortened by 4 bases and J by 0 bases, with 18 bases between the two germline ends. Germline V CDR1 and CDR2: SQVTM, ANQGSEA. CDR3 size: 16 residues. The CDR3 DNA follows: TGCAGCGTTGTGGACACTCTCCATCTAGCTAACTATGGCTACACCTTC. It yields the protein CSVVDTLHLANYGYTF.

The chain couples TRBV5-1 to TRBJ2-5, with D hard to call. V dropped 3 bases and J dropped 0 bases, with 3 bases sitting between them. This CDR3 is 12 amino acids long. Looked up from germline, CDR1 is SGHRS and CDR2 is YFSETQ. The CDR3 coding sequence is TGCGCCAGCAGCTCCCACCAAGAGACCCAGTACTTC. This gives the protein CASSSHQETQYF.

The chain joins TRBV5-1 to TRBJ2-7; D could derive from TRBD1 or TRBD2 (5 bases each). The CDR3 length is 14 residues. V gave up 7 bases and J gave up 2 bases, with 16 bases separating them. CDR1 SGHRS and CDR2 YFSETQ come from the germline V gene. In nucleotides, the CDR3 is TGCGCCAGCCGTCGGGGACGGGGAGCCTACGAGCAGTACTTC. As protein: CASRRGRGAYEQYF.

This clonotype came up a few times. The CDR3 is CASSLGTIRTGRWGDEKLFF. For the CDR3, the DNA is TGTGCCAGCAGCTTAGGGACAATACGAACAGGGAGGTGGGGCGATGAAAAACTGTTTTTT. This chain joins TRBV7-9 and TRBJ1-4; D perhaps matches TRBD1 (6 bases). Trimming shortened V by 1 base and J by 6 bases, and 27 bases separated the two germline ends. The length of the CDR3 is 20 residues. CDR1 is SEHNR and CDR2 is FQNEAQ in the germline V gene (reference sequence).

Comment on this clonotype: A much larger clone lies one base from this, so it may be a read error. No conserved phenylalanine or tryptophan is present at the end of the CDR3, so a read error is the likely explanation. The chain has TRBV5-1 and TRBJ2-1; D gene unclear. This CDR3 spans 13 amino acids. Germline V gene sequence: CDR1 SGHRS, CDR2 YFSETQ. V was shortened by 1 base and J by 4 bases, with 6 bases between the two germline ends. The CDR3, as DNA: TGCGCCAGCAGCTTGTTCGGGTACAATGAGCAGTTCGTC. Translated: CASSLFGYNEQFV.